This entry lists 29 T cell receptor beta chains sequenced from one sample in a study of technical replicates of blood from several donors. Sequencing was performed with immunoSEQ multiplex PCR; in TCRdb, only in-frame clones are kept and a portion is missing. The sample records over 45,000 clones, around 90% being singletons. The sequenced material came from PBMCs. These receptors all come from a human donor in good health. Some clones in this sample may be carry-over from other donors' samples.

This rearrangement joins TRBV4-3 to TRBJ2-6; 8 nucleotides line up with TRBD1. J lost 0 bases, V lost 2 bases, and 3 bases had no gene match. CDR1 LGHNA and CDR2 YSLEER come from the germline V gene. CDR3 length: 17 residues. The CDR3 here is CASSQQGANSGANVLTF. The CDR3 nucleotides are TGCGCCAGCAGCCAACAGGGGGCCAACTCTGGGGCCAACGTCCTGACTTTC.

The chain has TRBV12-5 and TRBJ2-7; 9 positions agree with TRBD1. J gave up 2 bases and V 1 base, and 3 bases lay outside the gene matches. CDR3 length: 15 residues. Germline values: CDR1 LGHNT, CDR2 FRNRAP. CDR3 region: CASGLAGTGTYEQYF. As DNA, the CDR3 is TGTGCTAGTGGTTTGGCCGGGACAGGGACCTACGAGCAGTACTTC.

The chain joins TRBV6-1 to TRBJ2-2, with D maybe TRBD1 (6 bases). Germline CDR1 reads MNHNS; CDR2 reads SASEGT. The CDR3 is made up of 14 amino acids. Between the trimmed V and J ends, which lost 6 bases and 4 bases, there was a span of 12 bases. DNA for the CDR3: TGTGCCAGCAGGCAGACAGGAACCACCGGGGAGCTGTTTTTT. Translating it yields CASRQTGTTGELFF.

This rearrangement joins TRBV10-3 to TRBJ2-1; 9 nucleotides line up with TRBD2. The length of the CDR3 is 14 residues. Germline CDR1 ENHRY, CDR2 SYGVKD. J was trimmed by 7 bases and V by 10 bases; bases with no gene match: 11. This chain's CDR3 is CATSTSGTGNEQFF. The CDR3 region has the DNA TGTGCCACGTCGACTAGCGGAACCGGGAATGAGCAGTTCTTC.

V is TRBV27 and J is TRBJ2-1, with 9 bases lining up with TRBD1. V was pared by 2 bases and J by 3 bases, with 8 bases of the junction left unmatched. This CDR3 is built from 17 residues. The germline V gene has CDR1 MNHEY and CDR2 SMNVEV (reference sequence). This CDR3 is CASSLPSRTGDYNEQFF. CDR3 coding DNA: TGTGCCAGCAGTTTACCCAGTCGGACAGGGGACTACAATGAGCAGTTCTTC.

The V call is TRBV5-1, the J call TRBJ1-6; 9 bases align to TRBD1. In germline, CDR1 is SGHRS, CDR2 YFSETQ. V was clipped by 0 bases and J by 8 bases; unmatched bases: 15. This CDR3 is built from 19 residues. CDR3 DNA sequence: TGCGCCAGCAGCTTGGCGGGGGCTGGGACAGGGCCAGGGGATTCACCCCTCCACTTT. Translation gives CASSLAGAGTGPGDSPLHF.

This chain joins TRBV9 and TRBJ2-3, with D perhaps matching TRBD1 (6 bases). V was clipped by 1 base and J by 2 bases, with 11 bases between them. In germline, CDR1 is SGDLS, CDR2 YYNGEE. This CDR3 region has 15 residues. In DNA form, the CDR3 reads TGTGCCAGCAGCGTACGACAGGATTTCACAGATACGCAGTATTTT. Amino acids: CASSVRQDFTDTQYF. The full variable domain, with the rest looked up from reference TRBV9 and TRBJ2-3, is DSGVTQTPKHLITATGQRVTLRCSPRSGDLSVYWYQQSLDQGLQFLIQYYNGEERAKGNILERFSAQQFPDLHSELNLSSLELGDSALYFCASSVRQDFTDTQYFGPGTRLTVL.

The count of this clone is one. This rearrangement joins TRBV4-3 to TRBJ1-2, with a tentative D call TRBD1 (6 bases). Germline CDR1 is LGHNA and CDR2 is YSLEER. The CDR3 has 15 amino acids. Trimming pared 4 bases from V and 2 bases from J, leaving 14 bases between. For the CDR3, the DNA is TGCGCCAGCAGCCCATTACCGACAGGAAACTATGGCTACACCTTC. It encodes CASSPLPTGNYGYTF.

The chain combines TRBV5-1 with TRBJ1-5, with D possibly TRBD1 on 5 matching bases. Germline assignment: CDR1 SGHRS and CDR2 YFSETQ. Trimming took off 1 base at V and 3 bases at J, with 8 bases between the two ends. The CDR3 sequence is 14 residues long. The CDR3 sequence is CASSLSGYNQPQHF. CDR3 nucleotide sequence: TGCGCCAGCAGCTTGTCAGGGTACAATCAGCCCCAGCATTTT. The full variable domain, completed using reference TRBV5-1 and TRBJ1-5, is KAGVTQTPRYLIKTRGQQVTLSCSPISGHRSVSWYQQTPGQGLQFLFEYFSETQRNKGNFPGRFSGRQFSNSRSEMNVSTLELGDSALYLCASSLSGYNQPQHFGDGTRLSIL.

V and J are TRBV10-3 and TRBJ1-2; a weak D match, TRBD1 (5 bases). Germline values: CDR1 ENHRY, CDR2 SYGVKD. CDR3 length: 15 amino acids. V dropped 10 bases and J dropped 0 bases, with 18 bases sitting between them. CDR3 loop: CATHGAKDTNYGYTF. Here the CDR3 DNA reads TGTGCCACCCATGGGGCAAAGGATACTAACTATGGCTACACCTTC.

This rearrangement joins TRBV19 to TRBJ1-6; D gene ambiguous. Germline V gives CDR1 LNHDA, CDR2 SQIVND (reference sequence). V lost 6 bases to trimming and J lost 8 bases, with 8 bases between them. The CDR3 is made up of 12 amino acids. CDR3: CASRVSDSPLHF. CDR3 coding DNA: TGTGCCAGTAGGGTATCGGATTCACCCCTCCACTTT. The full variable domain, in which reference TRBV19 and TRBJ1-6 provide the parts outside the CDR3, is DGGITQSPKYLFRKEGQNVTLSCEQNLNHDAMYWYRQDPGQGLRLIYYSQIVNDFQKGDIAEGYSVSREKKESFPLTVTSAQKNPTAFYLCASRVSDSPLHFGNGTRLTVT.

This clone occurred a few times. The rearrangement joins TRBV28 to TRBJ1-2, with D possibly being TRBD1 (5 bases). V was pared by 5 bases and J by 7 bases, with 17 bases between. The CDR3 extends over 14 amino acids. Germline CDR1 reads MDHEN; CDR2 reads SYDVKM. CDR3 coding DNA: TGTGCCAGCAGTGTAACCCGAGGCAGGGTTGGCTACACCTTC. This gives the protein CASSVTRGRVGYTF.

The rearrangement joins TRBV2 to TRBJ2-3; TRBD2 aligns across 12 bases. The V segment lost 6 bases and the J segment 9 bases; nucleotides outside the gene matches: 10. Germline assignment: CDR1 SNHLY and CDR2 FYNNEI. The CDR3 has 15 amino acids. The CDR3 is CASRALTSGGDTQYF. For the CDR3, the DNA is TGTGCCAGCAGGGCCCTGACTAGCGGGGGAGACACGCAGTATTTT.

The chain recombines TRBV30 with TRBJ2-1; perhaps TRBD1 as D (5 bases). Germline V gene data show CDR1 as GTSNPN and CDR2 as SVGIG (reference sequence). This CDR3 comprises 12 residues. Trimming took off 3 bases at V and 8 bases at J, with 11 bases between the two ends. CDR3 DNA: TGTGCCTGGAGCACAGGTTTCCATGAGCAGTTCTTC. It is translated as CAWSTGFHEQFF.

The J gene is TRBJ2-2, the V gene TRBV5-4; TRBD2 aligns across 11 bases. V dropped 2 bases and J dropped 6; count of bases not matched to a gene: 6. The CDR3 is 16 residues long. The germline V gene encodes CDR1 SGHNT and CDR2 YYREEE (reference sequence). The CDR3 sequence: CASSFVSGRVPGELFF. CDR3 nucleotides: TGTGCCAGCAGCTTCGTTAGCGGGAGGGTTCCCGGGGAGCTGTTTTTT.

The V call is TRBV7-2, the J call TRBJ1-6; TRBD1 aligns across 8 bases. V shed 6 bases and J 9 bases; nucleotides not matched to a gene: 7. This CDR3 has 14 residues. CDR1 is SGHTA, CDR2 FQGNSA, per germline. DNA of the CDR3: TGTGCCAGCAGACTCAGACAGGGGCCTTCACCCCTCCACTTT. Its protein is CASRLRQGPSPLHF.

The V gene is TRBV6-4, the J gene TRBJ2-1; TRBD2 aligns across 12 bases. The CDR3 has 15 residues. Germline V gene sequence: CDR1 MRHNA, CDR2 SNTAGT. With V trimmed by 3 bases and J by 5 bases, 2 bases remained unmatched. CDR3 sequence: CASSEGLAGNNEQFF. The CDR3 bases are TGTGCCAGCAGTGAAGGACTAGCGGGGAACAATGAGCAGTTCTTC.

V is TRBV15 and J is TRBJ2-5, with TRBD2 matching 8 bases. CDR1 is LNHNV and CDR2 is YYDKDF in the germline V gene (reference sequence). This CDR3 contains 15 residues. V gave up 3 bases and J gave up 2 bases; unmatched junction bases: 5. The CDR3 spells CATSRTSEGQETQYF. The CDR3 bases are TGTGCCACCAGCAGGACTAGCGAGGGACAAGAGACCCAGTACTTC.

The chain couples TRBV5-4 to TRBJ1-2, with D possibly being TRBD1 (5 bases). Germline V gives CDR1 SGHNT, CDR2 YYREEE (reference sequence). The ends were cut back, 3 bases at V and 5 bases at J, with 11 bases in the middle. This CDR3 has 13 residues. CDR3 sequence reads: CASSSDGGYGYTF. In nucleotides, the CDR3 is TGTGCCAGCAGCTCTGATGGGGGGTATGGCTACACCTTC.

The CDR3 nucleotides are TGTGCCAGCAGTGGGCAGGGGGCGGGTCAGCCCCAGCATTTT. This codes for CASSGQGAGQPQHF. The rearrangement joins TRBV2 to TRBJ1-5; 8 bases line up with TRBD1. CDR3 length: 14 residues. Germline values: CDR1 SNHLY, CDR2 FYNNEI. V was pared by 4 bases and J by 6 bases, with 5 bases of the junction left unmatched.

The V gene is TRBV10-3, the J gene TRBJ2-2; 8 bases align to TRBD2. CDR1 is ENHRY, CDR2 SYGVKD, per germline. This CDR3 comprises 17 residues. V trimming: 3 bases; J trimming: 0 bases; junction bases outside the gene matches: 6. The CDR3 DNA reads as TGTGCCATCAGTGACGGTAGACTAGCGCCGAACACCGGGGAGCTGTTTTTT. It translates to CAISDGRLAPNTGELFF.

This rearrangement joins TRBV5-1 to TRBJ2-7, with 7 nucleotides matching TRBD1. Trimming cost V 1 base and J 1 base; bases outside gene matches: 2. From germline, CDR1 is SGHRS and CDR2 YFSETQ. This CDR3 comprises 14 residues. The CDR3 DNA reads TGCGCCAGCAGCTTGTCAGGGGGTTCCTACGAGCAGTACTTC. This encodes CASSLSGGSYEQYF.

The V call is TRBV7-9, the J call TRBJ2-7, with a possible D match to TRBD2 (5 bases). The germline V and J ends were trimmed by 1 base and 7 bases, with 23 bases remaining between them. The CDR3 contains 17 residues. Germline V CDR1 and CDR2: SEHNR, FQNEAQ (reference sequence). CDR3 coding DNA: TGTGCCAGCAGCTTAGTTGGACTCGTTAAAAGCTCTGCGGAGCAGTACTTC. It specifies CASSLVGLVKSSAEQYF.

Here the CDR3 DNA reads TGTGCCAGCTTCAGGGTTGAGACCCAGTACTTC. Its protein product is CASFRVETQYF. V and J are TRBV2 and TRBJ2-5, with D maybe TRBD1 (5 bases). With 8 bases removed from V and 5 bases from J, the gap between germline ends came to 9 bases. From germline, CDR1 is SNHLY and CDR2 FYNNEI. The CDR3 is made up of 11 amino acids.

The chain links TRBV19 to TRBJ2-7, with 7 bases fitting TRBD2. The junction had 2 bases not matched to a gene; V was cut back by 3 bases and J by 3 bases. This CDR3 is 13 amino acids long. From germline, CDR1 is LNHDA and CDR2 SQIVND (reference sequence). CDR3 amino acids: CASSIGEGYEQYF. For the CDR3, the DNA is TGTGCCAGTAGTATCGGGGAGGGCTACGAGCAGTACTTC.

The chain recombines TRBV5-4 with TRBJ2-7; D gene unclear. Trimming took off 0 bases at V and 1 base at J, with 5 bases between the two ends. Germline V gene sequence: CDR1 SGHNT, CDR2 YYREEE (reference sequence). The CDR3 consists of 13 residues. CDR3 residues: CASSLGASYEQYF. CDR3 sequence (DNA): TGTGCCAGCAGCTTGGGTGCGTCCTACGAGCAGTACTTC.

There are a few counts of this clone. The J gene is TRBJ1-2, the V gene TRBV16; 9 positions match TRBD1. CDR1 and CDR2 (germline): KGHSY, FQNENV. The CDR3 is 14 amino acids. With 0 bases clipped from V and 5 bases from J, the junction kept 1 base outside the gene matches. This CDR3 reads CASSQSGQGYGYTF. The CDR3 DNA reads TGTGCCAGCAGCCAATCAGGACAGGGGTATGGCTACACCTTC.

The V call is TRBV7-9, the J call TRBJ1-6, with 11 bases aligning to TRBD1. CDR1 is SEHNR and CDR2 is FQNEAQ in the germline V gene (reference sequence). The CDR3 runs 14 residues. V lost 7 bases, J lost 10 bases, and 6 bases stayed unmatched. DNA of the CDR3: TGTGCCAGCACCATGGACAGGGGGCTCTCACCCCTCCACTTT. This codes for CASTMDRGLSPLHF.

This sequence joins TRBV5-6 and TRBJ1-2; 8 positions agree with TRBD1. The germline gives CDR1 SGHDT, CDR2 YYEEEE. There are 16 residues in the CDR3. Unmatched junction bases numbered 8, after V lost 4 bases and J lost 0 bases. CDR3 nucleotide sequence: TGTGCCAGCAGCCCGGGACAGGTCCTAGCTAACTATGGCTACACCTTC. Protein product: CASSPGQVLANYGYTF.